The next 25 T cell receptor beta chains were all read from a single sample in a study of beta chain features in type 1 diabetes. Sequenced material consisted of expressed TCRB transcripts (all of the isolated RNA was reverse transcribed). Here immunoSEQ multiplex PCR was the method, and the copy in TCRdb shows in-frame clones only, minus some. The sample records about 930,000 clones, 17% being singletons. The sequencing sample was made of naive CD4+ T cells from blood. The source of these receptors is a young woman in good health.

This clone has only a few counts. This chain connects TRBV15 to TRBJ2-4, with TRBD1 as a possible D gene (6 bases). V gave up 0 bases and J gave up 2 bases, with 8 bases separating them. Germline V lookup: CDR1 LNHNV, CDR2 YYDKDF (reference sequence). This CDR3 is 15 amino acids long. CDR3 loop: CATSREGGTKNIQYF. CDR3 nucleotide sequence: TGTGCCACCAGCAGAGAAGGGGGTACCAAAAACATTCAGTACTTC.

This clone was detected a few times. The junction and the germline gene differ at one end; a read error may be behind it. The genes are TRBV13 and TRBJ2-1, with 11 bases fitting TRBD2. Germline lookup yields CDR1 PRHDT and CDR2 FYEKMQ (reference sequence). The length of the CDR3 is 17 residues. The CDR3 spells CAGSLVASGRQYNEQFF. The CDR3 bases are TGTGCCGGCAGCTTAGTGGCTAGCGGGAGGCAGTACAATGAGCAGTTCTTC.

This clone was picked up a small number of times. Different DNA sequences within this sample yield the same CDR3. This sequence joins TRBV7-2 and TRBJ2-3; D not certain. Germline V gene lookup returns CDR1 SGHTA and CDR2 FQGNSA. V lost 5 bases and J 6 bases, leaving 6 bases between the germline ends. The CDR3 extends over 11 amino acids. The CDR3 DNA is TGTGCCAGCAGCCGGACGGATACGCAGTATTTT. Its protein product is CASSRTDTQYF.

This clone was recorded a few times. No DNA is shown, since the ends of the CDR3 on it are uncertain; the CDR3 is the one TCRdb lists. The chain employs TRBV14 and TRBJ2-2; the D segment call TRBD2 is taken from the table without a DNA check. CDR1 SGHDN and CDR2 FVKESK come from the germline V gene. Inclusive of both ends, the CDR3 amounts to 14 amino acids. CDR3 region: CASSQDLTFGELFF.

This CDR3 is CASNNRRLAGGDEQFF. CDR3 nucleotides: TGTGCCAGCAATAACCGCCGACTAGCGGGAGGGGATGAGCAGTTCTTC. V gene TRBV28 combines with J gene TRBJ2-1; 14 bases are a match to TRBD2. The CDR3 spans 16 residues. Germline V CDR1 and CDR2: MDHEN, SYDVKM. J was trimmed by 8 bases and V by 7 bases; bases with no gene match: 10.

This clone was observed a few times. This rearrangement joins TRBV10-2 to TRBJ2-2; D is possibly TRBD2 (6 bases). The CDR3 has 16 amino acids. Germline V gene sequence: CDR1 WSHSY, CDR2 SAAADI. The V end lost 3 bases, the J end lost 4 bases, and 15 bases lay between the germline ends. In nucleotides, the CDR3 is TGCGCCAGCAGTGATTTAGCGGAGCGCGGCACCGGGGAGCTGTTTTTT. It is translated as CASSDLAERGTGELFF.

This clone was recorded a few times. The chain carries TRBV9 and TRBJ1-5, with D perhaps matching TRBD1 (5 bases). This CDR3 spans 13 amino acids. Trimming took 3 bases from V and 7 from J, leaving 11 bases between them. Per the germline V gene, CDR1 is SGDLS and CDR2 is YYNGEE. DNA of the CDR3: TGTGCCAGCAGCGGTGGGGGAGGACAGCCCCAGCATTTT. Residues: CASSGGGGQPQHF.

The chain couples TRBV6-6 to TRBJ2-3; 10 nucleotides match TRBD2. Germline CDR1 reads MNHNY; CDR2 reads SVGAGI (reference sequence). V lost 3 bases to trimming and J lost 1 base; unmatched junction nucleotides: 4. The length of the CDR3 is 16 residues. CDR3 sequence: CASSYPGTSGTDTQYF. The CDR3 bases are TGTGCCAGCAGTTATCCCGGGACTAGCGGCACAGATACGCAGTATTTT.

This chain uses TRBV6-5 with TRBJ2-7, with TRBD1 identical over 9 bases. V lost 3 bases to trimming and J lost 3 bases; unmatched junction nucleotides: 6. The length of the CDR3 is 15 residues. Germline V CDR1 and CDR2: MNHEY, SVGAGI. In DNA, the CDR3 is TGTGCCAGCAGTTATCCGGACAGGGGAAACTACGAGCAGTACTTC. Residues: CASSYPDRGNYEQYF.

This clone was seen a handful of times. The J gene is TRBJ2-5, the V gene TRBV4-2; no clear D gene. The germline V gene encodes CDR1 LGHNA and CDR2 YNFKEQ. V was pared by 1 base and J by 1 base, with 13 bases between. The CDR3 has 16 amino acids. This chain's CDR3 is CASSQVSGRFQETQYF. The CDR3 DNA sequence: TGTGCCAGCAGCCAAGTTTCAGGCCGGTTCCAAGAGACCCAGTACTTC.

The chain recombines TRBV4-2 with TRBJ2-3; 10 nucleotides align to TRBD2. The V and J ends lost 0 bases and 3 bases, in that order; junction bases with no gene match: 6. The CDR3 length is 17 residues. From germline, CDR1 is LGHNA and CDR2 YNFKEQ. CDR3 coding DNA: TGTGCCAGCAGCCAAGAAGGGACTAGCGCGGGGACAGATACGCAGTATTTT. Translation gives CASSQEGTSAGTDTQYF.

This clone turned up a few times. The V call is TRBV11-3, the J call TRBJ2-2, with D tentatively TRBD1 (5 bases). Per germline, CDR1 SGHNT and CDR2 YENEEA. The CDR3 totals 15 residues. V dropped 5 bases and J dropped 6 bases, with 16 bases sitting between them. The CDR3 sequence is CASSPGPGNPGELFF. In DNA form, the CDR3 reads TGTGCCAGCAGCCCAGGCCCAGGGAATCCCGGGGAGCTGTTTTTT.

The CDR3, as DNA: TGTGCCAGCAGTGATTGGACTAGGGGGCAAGAGACCCAGTACTTC. Amino acid sequence: CASSDWTRGQETQYF. The chain has TRBV6-1 and TRBJ2-5; weak D call: TRBD2 (7 bases). The CDR3 length is 15 residues. V was trimmed by 3 bases and J by 2 bases, leaving 13 bases between them. Germline loops: CDR1 MNHNS, CDR2 SASEGT.

This clone was seen only a few times. The chain carries TRBV29-1 and TRBJ2-3; D might be TRBD2 (5 bases). The ends were cut back, 2 bases at V and 5 bases at J, with 17 bases in the middle. CDR3 length: 15 amino acids. In germline, CDR1 is SQVTM, CDR2 ANQGSEA. The CDR3 sequence is CSVESLALTGDTQYF. The CDR3 nucleotides read TGCAGCGTTGAATCCCTAGCCCTCACCGGAGATACGCAGTATTTT.

The sample holds a few counts of this clone. The chain links TRBV7-3 to TRBJ2-3; D is unresolved. V was clipped by 0 bases and J by 3 bases, with 10 bases between them. The CDR3 totals 15 residues. Germline V lookup: CDR1 SGHTA, CDR2 FQGTGA. DNA of the CDR3: TGTGCCAGCAGCTTAACGGGCAGTCGGACAGATACGCAGTATTTT. Its translation: CASSLTGSRTDTQYF.

This clone has a handful of counts. The chain recombines TRBV7-3 with TRBJ2-6, with 12 bases that match TRBD1. This CDR3 spans 19 amino acids. In germline, CDR1 is SGHTA, CDR2 FQGTGA. J lost 4 bases, V lost 5 bases, and 12 bases had no gene match. The CDR3 here is CASSLAPGQGAWGANVLTF. The DNA for the CDR3 is TGTGCCAGCAGCCTGGCCCCGGGACAGGGGGCGTGGGGGGCCAACGTCCTGACTTTC.

The genes are TRBV4-2 and TRBJ2-7; 8 nucleotides line up with TRBD2. The germline gives CDR1 LGHNA, CDR2 YNFKEQ. J was trimmed by 5 bases and V by 0 bases; bases with no gene match: 15. This CDR3 has 18 amino acids. Here the CDR3 reads CASSQEGRAGGFIHEQYF. DNA of the CDR3: TGTGCCAGCAGCCAAGAAGGGCGGGCGGGAGGTTTCATTCACGAGCAGTACTTC.

This clone turned up a few times. The CDR3 protein is CASSLAGQVTGELFF. CDR3 nucleotides: TGTGCCAGCAGTCTAGCGGGACAGGTGACCGGGGAGCTGTTTTTT. The chain uses TRBV27 and TRBJ2-2; TRBD2 is a possible D gene (9 bases). The V end lost 5 bases, the J end lost 5 bases, and 15 bases lay between the germline ends. CDR1 MNHEY and CDR2 SMNVEV come from the germline V gene (reference sequence). The CDR3 extends over 15 amino acids.

This clone was detected once. The chain has TRBV7-6 and TRBJ2-1, with 9 bases that match TRBD2. The CDR3 extends over 14 amino acids. Germline loops: CDR1 SGHVS, CDR2 FNYEAQ. The trim removed 3 bases at V and 6 bases at J, leaving 3 bases unmatched. CDR3 loop: CASSLTSGGNEQFF. The CDR3 DNA reads TGTGCCAGCAGCTTGACTAGCGGAGGCAATGAGCAGTTCTTC.

This clone was seen a handful of times. The V gene is TRBV11-2, the J gene TRBJ2-3; 11 bases fit TRBD2. Trimming at V came to 4 bases and at J to 0 bases, leaving 12 bases not matched to a gene. The CDR3 loop spans 19 amino acids. Germline lookup yields CDR1 SGHAT and CDR2 FQNNGV. Here the CDR3 DNA reads TGTGCCAGCAGCTCCCTTTGGCCTAGCGGGAGGCGAAGCACAGATACGCAGTATTTT. It translates to CASSSLWPSGRRSTDTQYF.

This clone was seen a few times. V usage is TRBV7-2 and J usage is TRBJ2-2; D is ambiguous. V lost 1 base to trimming and J lost 2 bases, with 11 bases between them. CDR1 is SGHTA, CDR2 FQGNSA, per germline. The CDR3 extends over 16 amino acids. The CDR3 DNA reads as TGTGCCAGCAGCTTAGTATTGGTTCCAAACACCGGGGAGCTGTTTTTT. Translation gives CASSLVLVPNTGELFF.

This clone appeared a few times. V gene TRBV7-2 combines with J gene TRBJ2-3; tentatively, D is TRBD1 or TRBD2 (5 bases each). The CDR3 extends over 13 amino acids. The germline gives CDR1 SGHTA, CDR2 FQGNSA. Trimming removed 10 bases at V and 1 base at J, with 12 bases between. DNA of the CDR3: TGTGCCATGAGGGGAGAGGGCACAGATACGCAGTATTTT. Encoded protein: CAMRGEGTDTQYF. The full variable domain, in which reference TRBV7-2 and TRBJ2-3 provide the parts outside the CDR3, is GAGVSQSPSNKVTEKGKDVELRCDPISGHTALYWYRQSLGQGLEFLIYFQGNSAPDKSGLPSDRFSAERTGGSVSTLTIQRTQQEDSAVYLCAMRGEGTDTQYFGPGTRLTVL.

A few counts support this clone. The chain joins TRBV7-2 to TRBJ1-4; TRBD1 matches at 7 bases. Germline CDR1 SGHTA, CDR2 FQGNSA. J gave up 7 bases and V 2 bases, and 4 bases lay outside the gene matches. This CDR3 has 14 amino acids. As DNA, the CDR3 is TGTGCCAGCAGCTTACGACAGGGTAGTGAAAAACTGTTTTTT. Translating gives CASSLRQGSEKLFF.

The sample holds a few counts of this clone. The rearrangement uses TRBV10-3 and TRBJ1-1; tentatively, D is TRBD1 (6 bases). This CDR3 is 15 amino acids long. Germline V gene sequence: CDR1 ENHRY, CDR2 SYGVKD. V was shortened by 0 bases and J by 0 bases, with 8 bases between the two germline ends. CDR3 protein: CAISESAGVNTEAFF. Here the CDR3 DNA reads TGTGCCATCAGTGAGTCGGCAGGGGTGAACACTGAAGCTTTCTTT.

In its sample, this clone was seen a few times. The same CDR3 is also encoded by other DNA sequences in this sample. The gene calls are TRBV7-2 and TRBJ2-1; TRBD2 aligns across 10 bases. Germline lookup yields CDR1 SGHTA and CDR2 FQGNSA. The CDR3 is made up of 15 amino acids. The J segment lost 5 bases and the V segment lost 1 base, leaving 2 bases of the junction unmatched. The CDR3 loop reads CASSLGLAGDNEQFF. In nucleotides, the CDR3 is TGTGCCAGCAGCTTAGGGCTAGCGGGAGACAATGAGCAGTTCTTC.